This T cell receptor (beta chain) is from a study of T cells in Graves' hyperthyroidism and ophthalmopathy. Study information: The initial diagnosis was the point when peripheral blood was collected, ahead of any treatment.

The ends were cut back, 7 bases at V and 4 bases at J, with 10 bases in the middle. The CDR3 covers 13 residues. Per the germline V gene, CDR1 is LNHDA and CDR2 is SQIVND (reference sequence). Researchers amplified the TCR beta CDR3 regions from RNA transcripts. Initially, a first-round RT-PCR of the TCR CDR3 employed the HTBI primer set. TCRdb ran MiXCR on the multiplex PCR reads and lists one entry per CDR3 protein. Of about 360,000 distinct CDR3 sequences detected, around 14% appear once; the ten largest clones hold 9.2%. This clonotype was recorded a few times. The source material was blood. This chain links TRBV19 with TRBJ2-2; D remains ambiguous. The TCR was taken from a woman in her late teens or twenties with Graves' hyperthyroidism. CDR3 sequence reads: CASIVTLTGELFF. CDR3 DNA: TGTGCCAGTATTGTGACACTCACCGGGGAGCTGTTTTTT.